The 22 T cell receptor beta chains presented below share a single source sample, sequenced in a study of tumor-infiltrating lymphocytes in primary liver carcinoma. Joint extraction of RNA and DNA used roughly 18-34 mg of bulk tissue that was unsorted. Making TCR beta cDNA involved roughly 0.55 ug total RNA and a constant-region primer. The TCR beta library was amplified through three nested multiplex PCR rounds in a modified ARM-PCR procedure. The first two PCR rounds used TRBV1-TRBV30 primers with a Cbeta primer, 10 cycles each. TCRdb fed the multiplex PCR reads into MiXCR, producing one record per CDR3 protein. Here the sample spans 100,000 to 120,000 distinct CDR3 sequences, roughly 85% being singletons. The sequencing input was liver tumor tissue from sampling region 3. This sample's subset: tumor region T3, left-lateral pole. These receptors were taken from a man in his forties with primary liver carcinoma and hepatitis B virus infection.

A note on this clonotype: One end of the junction fails to match germline, which may point to a read error. The chain couples TRBV4-3 to TRBJ2-7, with a tentative D call TRBD2 (6 bases). Germline V gives CDR1 LGHNA, CDR2 YSLEER. The length of the CDR3 is 16 residues. The CDR3, as DNA: TGCGCCAGCATTCAAGAAATAGCGGCGAGCTCCTACGAGCAGAACTTC. Encoded protein: CASIQEIAASSYEQNF.

This clonotype was detected ten times or more. This sequence joins TRBV6-1 and TRBJ2-1; 7 bases fit TRBD2. V trimming: 3 bases; J trimming: 7 bases; junction bases outside the gene matches: 9. This CDR3 region has 15 residues. Germline assignment: CDR1 MNHNS and CDR2 SASEGT. CDR3 DNA sequence: TGTGCCAGCAGTGATTACACTAGCGCCACAAATGAGCAGTTCTTC. As protein: CASSDYTSATNEQFF.

The rearrangement joins TRBV7-8 to TRBJ1-2; no clear D. V lost 9 bases and J 0 bases, leaving 23 bases between the germline ends. The V gene's germline CDR1 is SGHVS and CDR2 FQNEAQ. The CDR3 covers 17 residues. CDR3 in amino acids: CARSLASTRIANYGYTF. The CDR3 DNA sequence: TGTGCCAGGAGCCTAGCGTCTACTAGGATCGCTAACTATGGCTACACCTTC.

Worth noting for this clonotype: At one boundary the junction diverges from the germline segment, which might be a read error. The V gene is TRBV5-1, the J gene TRBJ2-1; D might be TRBD1 or TRBD2, each matching 5 bases. The CDR3 length is 17 residues. Germline values: CDR1 SGHRS, CDR2 YFSETQ. CDR3 loop: CASSPRGGASFYNEQFF. Here the CDR3 DNA reads TGCGCCAGCAGCCCCCGGGGTGGGGCAAGCTTCTACAATGAACAGTTCTTC. Filled out from reference TRBV5-1 and TRBJ2-1, the complete variable domain reads KAGVTQTPRYLIKTRGQQVTLSCSPISGHRSVSWYQQTPGQGLQFLFEYFSETQRNKGNFPGRFSGRQFSNSRSEMNVSTLELGDSALYLCASSPRGGASFYNEQFFGPGTRLTVL.

This clonotype was observed a single time. V gene TRBV9 combines with J gene TRBJ2-3; a weak D match, TRBD2 (6 bases). With 5 bases removed from V and 0 bases from J, the gap between germline ends came to 13 bases. The germline gives CDR1 SGDLS, CDR2 YYNGEE. The length of the CDR3 is 15 residues. As DNA, the CDR3 is TGTGCCAGCAGTGGATATGCGGGAAGCACAGATACGCAGTATTTT. Translation gives CASSGYAGSTDTQYF.

In regard to this clonotype: An end of the junction differs from the germline gene, which may be a read error. The V gene is TRBV5-6, the J gene TRBJ2-2; TRBD2 matches 8 bases. The CDR3 is made up of 17 amino acids. Germline assignment: CDR1 SGHDT and CDR2 YYEEEE. CDR3 DNA sequence: TGTACCAGCAGCTTATGGGGACTAGTGCGGACAGCCGGGGAGCTGTTTTTT. Residues: CTSSLWGLVRTAGELFF.

Comment on this clonotype: A junction end diverges from the germline sequence, so it may reflect a read error. J is TRBJ2-1 and V is TRBV10-2; TRBD2 matches at 7 bases. The CDR3 loop spans 11 amino acids. Germline CDR1 reads WSHSY; CDR2 reads SAAADI. Here the CDR3 reads CASSGGGEQLF. The CDR3 DNA follows: TGCGCCAGTAGTGGGGGGGGAGAGCAGCTCTTC.

This clonotype appeared a single time. At one boundary the junction diverges from the germline segment, which might be a read error. The rearrangement links TRBV29-1 to TRBJ2-2, with D tentatively TRBD1 or TRBD2 (5 bases each). The CDR3 sequence is 13 residues long. In germline, CDR1 is SQVTM, CDR2 ANQGSEA. CDR3 residues: CIVIPTDTGELFF. CDR3 coding DNA: TGCATCGTTATCCCGACAGACACCGGGGAGCTATTTTTT.

Turning to this clonotype: The germline gene is not matched at one end of the junction; a read error may be the cause. The V and J genes are TRBV29-1 and TRBJ2-7; the D gene could be TRBD1 or TRBD2 (5 bases each). Germline V gene sequence: CDR1 SQVTM, CDR2 ANQGSEA. The length of the CDR3 is 13 residues. The CDR3 region has the DNA TGCAGCGTTGAAGGTCAGAGGGGCTTCGAGCAATACTTC. Its protein is CSVEGQRGFEQYF.

As for this clonotype: At one end the junction does not follow the germline gene, possibly because of a read error. The chain couples TRBV6-1 to TRBJ2-2; D is possibly TRBD1 (5 bases). CDR1 MNHNS and CDR2 SASEGT come from the germline V gene. The CDR3 is 14 amino acids. The CDR3 is CASNPPGIIEELFF. CDR3 sequence (DNA): TGTGCCAGCAACCCCCCAGGGATAATAGAGGAGTTGTTTTTT.

This clonotype was picked up a small number of times. A clone one base away is much larger, so this may be a read error. V and J are TRBV5-6 and TRBJ2-5; 10 nucleotides match TRBD1. V trimming: 2 bases; J trimming: 6 bases; junction bases outside the gene matches: 7. This CDR3 comprises 15 residues. Germline CDR1 is SGHDT and CDR2 is YYEEEE. CDR3 loop: CASSFPDRGFQTQYF. DNA of the CDR3: TGTGCCAGCAGCTTTCCGGACAGGGGGTTCCAGACCCAGTACTTC.

Worth noting for this clonotype: A junction end diverges from the germline sequence, so it may reflect a read error. The CDR3 is CSSSFPGTSRTKNIQYF. The CDR3 bases are TGTTCCAGCAGCTTTCCCGGGACTAGTAGGACCAAAAACATCCAGTACTTC. The V and J genes are TRBV11-1 and TRBJ2-4; 8 bases agree with TRBD2. CDR3 length equals 17 residues. Germline lookup yields CDR1 SGHAT and CDR2 FQDESV (reference sequence).

A note on this clonotype: The junction departs from the called germline gene at one end, perhaps through a read error. This rearrangement joins TRBV4-3 to TRBJ2-3; TRBD2 might be the D (5 bases). The CDR3 extends over 14 amino acids. Germline CDR1 reads LGHNA; CDR2 reads YSLEER. CDR3 bases: TGCGCCAGCAGCCAAGGACTAAGCGCAGATATGCAGTATTTT. Its translation is CASSQGLSADMQYF.

Regarding this clonotype: The junction departs from germline at one end; a sequencing error may be responsible. The J gene is TRBJ2-1, the V gene TRBV12-3 or TRBV12-4, with 8 bases identical to TRBD2. The CDR3 is 11 residues long. The CDR3 reads CTSSHGTSNLF. The CDR3 nucleotides are TGTACCAGTAGTCACGGGACTAGTAATCTCTTC.

J is TRBJ1-2 and V is TRBV6-2 or TRBV6-3; no reliable D call. CDR3 size: 14 residues. Germline V CDR1 and CDR2: MNHEY, SVGEGT. Trimming removed 9 bases at V and 2 bases at J, with 16 bases between. The CDR3: CASSPGPKNYGYTF. CDR3 DNA sequence: TGTGCCAGTAGCCCCGGACCAAAGAACTATGGCTACACCTTC.

For this clonotype: A read error may account for a junction end that differs from germline. The chain recombines TRBV11-2 with TRBJ2-5, with 7 bases aligning to TRBD2. The CDR3 consists of 15 residues. Germline V gene sequence: CDR1 SGHAT, CDR2 FQNNGV. CDR3 bases: TGTGCCAGCAGCTTAGGGCCTAGCGGACAAGAGATCCAGAACTTC. It translates to CASSLGPSGQEIQNF.

This clonotype was found once. A read error may produce the germline difference seen at one junction end. Written as DNA, the CDR3 is TGCAGCGTTGAATCCCGGGGGGGGTACAGTGAGCAGTTCTTT. This encodes CSVESRGGYSEQFF. The genes are TRBV29-1 and TRBJ2-1; TRBD2 aligns across 8 bases. Looked up from germline, CDR1 is SQVTM and CDR2 is ANQGSEA. The CDR3 is 14 residues long.

This clonotype was seen many times. A much larger clone is a single base away; this may be a read error. V gene TRBV29-1 combines with J gene TRBJ1-1; D possibly corresponds to TRBD1 (5 bases). The germline V gene has CDR1 SQVTM and CDR2 ANQGSEA. This CDR3 spans 15 amino acids. V gave up 7 bases and J gave up 0 bases, with 18 bases separating them. The CDR3 here is CSGGPGWGVNTEAFF. In DNA, the CDR3 is TGCAGCGGTGGACCGGGTTGGGGGGTGAACACTGAAGCTTTCTTT.

Concerning this clonotype: At one boundary the junction diverges from the germline segment, which might be a read error. This chain joins TRBV10-3 and TRBJ2-7, with D hard to call. The CDR3 consists of 18 residues. Germline loops: CDR1 ENHRY, CDR2 SYGVKD. CDR3: CATSESIQPVRRAYEQYF. The DNA of the CDR3 is TGTGCCACCAGTGAGTCGATCCAGCCGGTCCGTAGGGCCTACGAGCAGTACTTC.

The chain joins TRBV29-1 to TRBJ2-1; a weak D match, TRBD2 (6 bases). From germline, CDR1 is SQVTM and CDR2 ANQGSEA. V dropped 7 bases and J dropped 0 bases, with 13 bases sitting between them. This CDR3 comprises 14 residues. This chain's CDR3 is CSGGGRGSYNEQFF. The CDR3 DNA follows: TGCAGCGGTGGGGGGAGAGGCTCCTACAATGAGCAGTTCTTC.

Worth noting for this clonotype: Here the CDR3 omits its conserved ending phenylalanine or tryptophan, so a read error is the likely source. J is TRBJ2-7 and V is TRBV11-2; 8 bases line up with TRBD1. After removal of 2 bases from V and 5 bases from J, the junction contained 8 bases not matched to a gene. The CDR3 spans 15 residues. Germline assignment: CDR1 SGHAT and CDR2 FQNNGV. The CDR3 coding sequence is TGTGCCAGCAGCTTACGATGGACAGGGATAAACGAGCAGTACCGC. Protein sequence: CASSLRWTGINEQYR.

Comment on this clonotype: A read error may account for a junction end that differs from germline. The V and J genes are TRBV6-5 and TRBJ2-7; D is unresolved. The germline gives CDR1 MNHEY, CDR2 SVGAGI. This CDR3 spans 16 amino acids. Written as DNA, the CDR3 is TGTGCTAGCAGTTACTTTGGCGGATTCAGCTCCTACGAGCAGTACTTC. This gives the protein CASSYFGGFSSYEQYF.